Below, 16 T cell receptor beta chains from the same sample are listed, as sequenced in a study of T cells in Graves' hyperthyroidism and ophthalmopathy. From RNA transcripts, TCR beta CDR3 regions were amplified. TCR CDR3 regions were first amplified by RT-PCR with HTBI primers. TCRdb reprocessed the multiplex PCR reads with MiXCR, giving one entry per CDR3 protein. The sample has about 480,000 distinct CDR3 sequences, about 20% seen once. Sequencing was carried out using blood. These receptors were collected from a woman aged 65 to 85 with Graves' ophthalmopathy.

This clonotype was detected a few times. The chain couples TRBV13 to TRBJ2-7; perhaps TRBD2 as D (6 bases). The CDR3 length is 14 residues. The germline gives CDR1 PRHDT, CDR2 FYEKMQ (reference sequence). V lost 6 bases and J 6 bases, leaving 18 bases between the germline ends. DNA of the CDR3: TGTGCCAGCAGTGCAGTCGGCGGGAATGGCGAGCAGTACTTC. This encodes CASSAVGGNGEQYF.

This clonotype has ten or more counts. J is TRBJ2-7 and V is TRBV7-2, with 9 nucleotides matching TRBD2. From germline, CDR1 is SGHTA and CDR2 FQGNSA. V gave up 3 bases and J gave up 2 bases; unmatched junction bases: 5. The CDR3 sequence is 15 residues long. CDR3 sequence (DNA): TGTGCCAGCAGCTTTCCTAGCGGGGATACCTACGAGCAGTACTTC. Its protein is CASSFPSGDTYEQYF.

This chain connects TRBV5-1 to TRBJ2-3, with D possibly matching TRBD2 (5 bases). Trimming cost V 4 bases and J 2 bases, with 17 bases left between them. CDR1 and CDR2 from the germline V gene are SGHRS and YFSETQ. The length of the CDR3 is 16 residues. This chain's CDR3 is CASSLSGAEFTDTQYF. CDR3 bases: TGCGCCAGCAGCCTGAGTGGAGCGGAGTTCACAGATACGCAGTATTTT.

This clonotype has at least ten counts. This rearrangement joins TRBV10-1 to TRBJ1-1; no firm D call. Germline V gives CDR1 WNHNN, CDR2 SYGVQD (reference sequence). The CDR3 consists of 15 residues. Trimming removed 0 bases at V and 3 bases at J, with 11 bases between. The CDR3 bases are TGCGCCAGCAGTGAGTCAAGAAATTGGTACACTGAAGCTTTCTTT. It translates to CASSESRNWYTEAFF.

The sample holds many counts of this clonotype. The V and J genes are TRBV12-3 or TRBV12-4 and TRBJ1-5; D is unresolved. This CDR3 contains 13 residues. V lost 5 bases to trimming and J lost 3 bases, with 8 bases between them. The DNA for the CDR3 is TGTGCCAGCAGTCAAATTCCCAATCAGCCCCAGCATTTT. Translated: CASSQIPNQPQHF.

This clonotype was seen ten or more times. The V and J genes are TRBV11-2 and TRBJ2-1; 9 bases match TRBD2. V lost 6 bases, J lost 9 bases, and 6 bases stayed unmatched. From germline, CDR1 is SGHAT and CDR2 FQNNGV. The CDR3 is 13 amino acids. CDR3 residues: CASSLSGSGEQFF. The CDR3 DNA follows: TGTGCCAGCAGTCTTAGCGGGAGTGGTGAGCAGTTCTTC.

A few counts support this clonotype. DNA for the CDR3: TGCGCCAGCAGCCAGGGATGGGGACCGGGGGTAGATACGCAGTATTTT. Translation gives CASSQGWGPGVDTQYF. The chain carries TRBV4-1 and TRBJ2-3, with a weak D call TRBD2 (6 bases). V dropped 3 bases and J dropped 5 bases, with 18 bases sitting between them. The CDR3 totals 16 residues. Germline V gene lookup returns CDR1 MGHRA and CDR2 YSYEKL.

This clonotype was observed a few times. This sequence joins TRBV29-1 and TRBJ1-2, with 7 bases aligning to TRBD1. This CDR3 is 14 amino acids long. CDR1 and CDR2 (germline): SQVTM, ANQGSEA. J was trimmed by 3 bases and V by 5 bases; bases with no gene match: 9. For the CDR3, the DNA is TGCAGCGTTACCACCAGGGGGGCCGACTATGGCTACACCTTC. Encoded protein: CSVTTRGADYGYTF.

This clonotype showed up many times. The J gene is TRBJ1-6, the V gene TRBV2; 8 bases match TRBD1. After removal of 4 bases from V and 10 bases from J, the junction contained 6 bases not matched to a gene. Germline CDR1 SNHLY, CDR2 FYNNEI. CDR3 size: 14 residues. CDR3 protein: CASSADRGGSPLHF. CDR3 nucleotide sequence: TGTGCCAGCAGTGCTGACAGGGGAGGGTCACCCCTCCACTTT.

The CDR3 protein is CAISEMADTYEQYF. The CDR3 nucleotides read TGTGCCATCAGTGAGATGGCGGATACTTACGAGCAGTACTTC. V and J are TRBV10-3 and TRBJ2-7; D gene uncertain. Trimming left V 2 bases short and J 4 bases short, with 12 bases between. The CDR3 has 14 amino acids. CDR1 and CDR2 (germline): ENHRY, SYGVKD.

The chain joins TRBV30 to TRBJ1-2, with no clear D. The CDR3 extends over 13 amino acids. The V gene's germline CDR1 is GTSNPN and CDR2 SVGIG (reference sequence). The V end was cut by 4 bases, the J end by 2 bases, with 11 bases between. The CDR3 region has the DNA TGTGCCTGGAATTTGGTACCGAACTATGGCTACACCTTC. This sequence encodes CAWNLVPNYGYTF.

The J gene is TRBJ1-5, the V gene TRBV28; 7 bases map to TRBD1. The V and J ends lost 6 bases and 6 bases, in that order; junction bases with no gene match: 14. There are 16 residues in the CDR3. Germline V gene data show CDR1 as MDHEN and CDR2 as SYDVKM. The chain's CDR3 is CASSSRIDREGQPQHF. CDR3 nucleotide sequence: TGTGCCAGCAGCTCCAGAATAGACAGGGAGGGTCAGCCCCAGCATTTT.

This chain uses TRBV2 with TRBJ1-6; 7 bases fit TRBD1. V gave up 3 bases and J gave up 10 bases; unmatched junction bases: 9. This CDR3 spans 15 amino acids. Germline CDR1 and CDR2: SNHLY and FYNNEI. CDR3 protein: CASSEWRSGGSPLHF. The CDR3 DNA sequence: TGTGCCAGCAGTGAGTGGCGGTCAGGGGGATCACCCCTCCACTTT.

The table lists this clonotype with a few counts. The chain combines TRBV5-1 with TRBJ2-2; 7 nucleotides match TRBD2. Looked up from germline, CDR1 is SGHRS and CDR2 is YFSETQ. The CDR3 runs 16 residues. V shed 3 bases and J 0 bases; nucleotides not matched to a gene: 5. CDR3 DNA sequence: TGCGCCAGCAGCTCCCCTAGCGGCGCGAACACCGGGGAGCTGTTTTTT. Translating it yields CASSSPSGANTGELFF.

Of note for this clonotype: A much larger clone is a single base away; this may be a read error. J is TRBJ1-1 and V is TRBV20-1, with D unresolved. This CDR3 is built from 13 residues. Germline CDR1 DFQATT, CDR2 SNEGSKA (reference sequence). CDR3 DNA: TGCAGTGGTAGAGCCGGGCGCAACACTGAAGCTTTCTTT. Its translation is CSGRAGRNTEAFF.

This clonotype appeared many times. The CDR3 DNA follows: TGTGCCAGCAGCTTTGGGACTAGGGAGACCCAGTACTTC. This codes for CASSFGTRETQYF. The rearrangement joins TRBV7-2 to TRBJ2-5; 8 nucleotides agree with TRBD2. The CDR3 consists of 13 residues. V lost 3 bases, J lost 5 bases, and 2 bases stayed unmatched. Germline V lookup: CDR1 SGHTA, CDR2 FQGNSA.